These T cell receptor beta chains were read from a single sample in a study of blood T cell repertoires in COVID-19. Method: immunoSEQ multiplex PCR; TCRdb's copy keeps in-frame clones and lacks some. The repertoire holds hundreds of thousands of clones, with just under 85% as singletons. The sequencing input was peripheral blood. Receptors originate from a man older than 75 with acute or convalescent COVID-19. Both conserved end residues are part of each CDR3. A D gene is named only where the DNA matches it firmly. Size is omitted from some rows. Given values are once, few, many or a class for expanded clones.

j_call: TRBJ1-5
clone_size: few
v_call: TRBV28
d_call: NA
cdr3_aa: CASSFEGNQPQHF
cdr3_nt: TGTGCCAGCAGTTTTGAGGGCAATCAGCCCCAGCATTTT

j_call: TRBJ1-2
clone_size: NA
v_call: TRBV5-5
d_call: NA
cdr3_aa: CASSLFIYGYTF
cdr3_nt: TGTGCCAGCAGCTTGTTCATCTATGGCTACACCTTC

j_call: TRBJ2-2
clone_size: NA
v_call: TRBV5-4
d_call: NA
cdr3_aa: CASSLAGDTGELFF
cdr3_nt: TGTGCCAGCAGCTTGGCGGGGGACACCGGGGAGCTGTTTTTT

j_call: TRBJ1-6
clone_size: once
v_call: TRBV7-9
d_call: TRBD1
cdr3_aa: CASGQQGAANSPLHF
cdr3_nt: TGTGCCAGCGGACAACAGGGGGCGGCTAATTCACCCCTCCACTTT

j_call: TRBJ1-1
clone_size: NA
v_call: TRBV3-1/TRBV3-2
d_call: TRBD1
cdr3_aa: CASSPQPGQGIWTEAFF
cdr3_nt: TGTGCCAGCAGCCCCCAACCGGGACAGGGTATTTGGACTGAAGCTTTCTTT

j_call: TRBJ2-2
clone_size: NA
v_call: TRBV2
d_call: NA
cdr3_aa: CASSGAQGRELFF
cdr3_nt: TGTGCCAGCAGTGGGGCACAGGGCCGGGAGCTGTTTTTT

j_call: TRBJ1-5
clone_size: few
v_call: TRBV10-2
d_call: TRBD1
cdr3_aa: CASRAGTGALQPQHF
cdr3_nt: TGCGCCAGCAGAGCCGGGACAGGGGCATTACAGCCCCAGCATTTT

j_call: TRBJ1-1
clone_size: NA
v_call: TRBV5-4
d_call: NA
cdr3_aa: CASSLAPGLNTEAFF
cdr3_nt: TGTGCCAGCAGCTTGGCCCCGGGGTTGAACACTGAAGCTTTCTTT

j_call: TRBJ1-2
clone_size: NA
v_call: TRBV5-4
d_call: NA
cdr3_aa: CASSMDSNYGYTF
cdr3_nt: TGTGCCAGCAGCATGGACAGCAACTATGGCTACACCTTC

j_call: TRBJ1-1
clone_size: NA
v_call: TRBV6-1
d_call: NA
cdr3_aa: CASSFPGRGETEAFF
cdr3_nt: TGTGCCAGCAGTTTCCCCGGCAGGGGTGAAACTGAAGCTTTCTTT

j_call: TRBJ1-5
clone_size: NA
v_call: TRBV19
d_call: TRBD1
cdr3_aa: CASSGTGMVQPQHF
cdr3_nt: TGTGCCAGTAGCGGGACAGGGATGGTTCAGCCCCAGCATTTT

j_call: TRBJ1-1
clone_size: NA
v_call: TRBV5-6
d_call: NA
cdr3_aa: CASSLGSRNTEAFF
cdr3_nt: TGTGCCAGCAGCTTGGGATCGAGGAACACTGAAGCTTTCTTT

j_call: TRBJ1-1
clone_size: once
v_call: TRBV27
d_call: NA
cdr3_aa: CASSRQVNRNTEAFF
cdr3_nt: TGTGCCAGCAGTAGACAAGTTAATCGGAACACTGAAGCTTTCTTT

j_call: TRBJ1-1
clone_size: NA
v_call: TRBV5-4
d_call: NA
cdr3_aa: CASSFNPWAARGTEAFF
cdr3_nt: TGTGCCAGCAGCTTTAACCCCTGGGCAGCCCGGGGGACTGAAGCTTTCTTT

j_call: TRBJ1-4
clone_size: NA
v_call: TRBV24-1
d_call: TRBD1
cdr3_aa: CATSDSTGGKLFF
cdr3_nt: TGTGCCACCAGTGACTCCACAGGGGGGAAACTGTTTTTT

j_call: TRBJ1-5
clone_size: few
v_call: TRBV3-1/TRBV3-2
d_call: NA
cdr3_aa: CASSQGVVGGQPQHF
cdr3_nt: TGTGCCAGCAGCCAAGGAGTAGTAGGAGGACAGCCCCAGCATTTT

j_call: TRBJ1-6
clone_size: NA
v_call: TRBV2
d_call: TRBD1
cdr3_aa: CASLRQGEVNSPLHF
cdr3_nt: TGTGCCAGCCTTAGACAGGGCGAAGTGAATTCACCCCTCCACTTT

j_call: TRBJ2-3
clone_size: once
v_call: TRBV4-2
d_call: TRBD1
cdr3_aa: CASSQVQGASGVTDTQYF
cdr3_nt: TGTGCCAGCAGCCAAGTACAGGGGGCAAGCGGGGTCACAGATACGCAGTATTTT

j_call: TRBJ1-5
clone_size: NA
v_call: TRBV6-1
d_call: NA
cdr3_aa: CASSQTEPQHF
cdr3_nt: TGTGCCAGCAGCCAAACGGAGCCCCAGCATTTT

j_call: TRBJ1-6
clone_size: NA
v_call: TRBV27
d_call: TRBD1
cdr3_aa: CASSFGTGGNSPLHF
cdr3_nt: TGTGCCAGCAGTTTTGGGACAGGGGGGAATTCACCCCTCCACTTT

j_call: TRBJ1-5
clone_size: NA
v_call: TRBV27
d_call: NA
cdr3_aa: CASSLNPNFGGGGSNQPQHF
cdr3_nt: TGTGCCAGCAGTCTAAACCCCAACTTTGGAGGGGGGGGTAGCAATCAGCCCCAGCATTTT

j_call: TRBJ2-7
clone_size: few
v_call: TRBV7-9
d_call: NA
cdr3_aa: CASSRGGLYEQYF
cdr3_nt: TGTGCCAGCAGCCGCGGCGGGCTCTACGAGCAGTACTTC

j_call: TRBJ2-2
clone_size: NA
v_call: TRBV30
d_call: NA
cdr3_aa: CAWSEDMGAYTGELFF
cdr3_nt: TGTGCCTGGAGTGAGGACATGGGGGCTTACACCGGGGAGCTGTTTTTT

j_call: TRBJ1-2
clone_size: NA
v_call: TRBV4-2
d_call: NA
cdr3_aa: CASSNLGGGYGYTF
cdr3_nt: TGTGCCAGCAGCAACCTCGGGGGTGGCTATGGCTACACCTTC

j_call: TRBJ2-4
clone_size: NA
v_call: TRBV11-2
d_call: TRBD1
cdr3_aa: CASGGQGNIQYF
cdr3_nt: TGTGCCAGCGGGGGACAGGGAAACATTCAGTACTTC

j_call: TRBJ1-5
clone_size: NA
v_call: TRBV12-5
d_call: NA
cdr3_aa: CASAHSPQSNQPQHF
cdr3_nt: TGTGCTAGTGCCCACAGCCCACAGAGCAATCAGCCCCAGCATTTT

j_call: TRBJ2-5
clone_size: once
v_call: TRBV11-2
d_call: NA
cdr3_aa: CASSLDLRETQYF
cdr3_nt: TGTGCCAGCAGCTTAGATCTGCGGGAGACCCAGTACTTC

j_call: TRBJ2-1
clone_size: NA
v_call: TRBV4-1
d_call: TRBD2
cdr3_aa: CASSQTSSGGWGQFF
cdr3_nt: TGCGCCAGCAGCCAAACCTCTAGCGGGGGCTGGGGGCAGTTCTTC

j_call: TRBJ1-2
clone_size: NA
v_call: TRBV3-1/TRBV3-2
d_call: NA
cdr3_aa: CASSLGDYGYTF
cdr3_nt: TGTGCCAGCAGCCTCGGAGACTATGGCTACACCTTC

j_call: TRBJ1-5
clone_size: NA
v_call: TRBV7-2
d_call: NA
cdr3_aa: CASSPDYRQPQHF
cdr3_nt: TGTGCCAGCAGCCCTGACTACCGCCAGCCCCAGCATTTT

j_call: TRBJ2-3
clone_size: NA
v_call: TRBV24-1
d_call: NA
cdr3_aa: CATSDDKRAGEYTDTQYF
cdr3_nt: TGTGCCACCAGTGATGATAAGAGGGCAGGTGAATACACAGATACGCAGTATTTT

j_call: TRBJ2-7
clone_size: NA
v_call: TRBV28
d_call: NA
cdr3_aa: CASFRGRDSYEQYF
cdr3_nt: TGTGCCAGCTTCCGGGGAAGGGACTCCTACGAGCAGTACTTC

j_call: TRBJ2-2
clone_size: many
v_call: TRBV7-3
d_call: TRBD2
cdr3_aa: CASSLGHSGGPPRKPYTGELFF
cdr3_nt: TGTGCCAGCAGCCTAGGCCATTCGGGAGGGCCCCCCAGAAAGCCTTACACCGGGGAGCTGTTTTTT

j_call: TRBJ2-5
clone_size: NA
v_call: TRBV7-9
d_call: TRBD1
cdr3_aa: CASGRTGEVRETQYF
cdr3_nt: TGTGCCAGCGGACGGACAGGAGAGGTTCGAGAGACCCAGTACTTC

j_call: TRBJ2-1
clone_size: NA
v_call: TRBV18
d_call: TRBD1
cdr3_aa: CASSRTPGTGGFRYNEQFF
cdr3_nt: TGTGCCAGCTCACGCACCCCCGGGACAGGGGGTTTTAGGTACAATGAGCAGTTCTTC

j_call: TRBJ2-7
clone_size: NA
v_call: TRBV3-1/TRBV3-2
d_call: NA
cdr3_aa: CASSQDRGKIYEQYF
cdr3_nt: TGTGCCAGCAGCCAAGATAGGGGGAAAATCTACGAGCAGTACTTC

j_call: TRBJ1-2
clone_size: NA
v_call: TRBV6-5
d_call: TRBD1
cdr3_aa: CASSRQGAGYGHTF
cdr3_nt: TGTGCCAGCAGTAGACAGGGGGCTGGCTATGGCCACACCTTC

j_call: TRBJ1-2
clone_size: NA
v_call: TRBV5-1
d_call: NA
cdr3_aa: CASSLAQGTHYGYTF
cdr3_nt: TGCGCCAGCAGCTTGGCTCAGGGTACTCACTATGGCTACACCTTC

j_call: TRBJ1-6
clone_size: NA
v_call: TRBV10-3
d_call: NA
cdr3_aa: CAISEGQGGSSYNSPLHF
cdr3_nt: TGTGCCATCAGTGAAGGCCAGGGTGGCAGCTCCTATAATTCACCCCTCCACTTT

j_call: TRBJ2-7
clone_size: NA
v_call: TRBV4-1
d_call: TRBD1
cdr3_aa: CASSQVFGTGTSYEQYF
cdr3_nt: TGCGCCAGCAGCCAAGTCTTCGGGACAGGGACCTCCTACGAGCAGTACTTC

j_call: TRBJ2-7
clone_size: NA
v_call: TRBV18
d_call: NA
cdr3_aa: CASSLQGRGYEQYF
cdr3_nt: TGTGCCAGCTCCCTACAGGGCCGCGGATACGAGCAGTACTTC

j_call: TRBJ2-4
clone_size: NA
v_call: TRBV6-2/TRBV6-3
d_call: NA
cdr3_aa: CASSYPRGIAKNIQYF
cdr3_nt: TGTGCCAGCAGTTACCCTCGAGGGATAGCCAAAAACATTCAGTACTTC

j_call: TRBJ2-1
clone_size: once
v_call: TRBV6-4
d_call: TRBD2
cdr3_aa: CASSEETSGNSYNEQFF
cdr3_nt: TGTGCCAGCAGTGAAGAGACTAGCGGCAATTCCTACAATGAGCAGTTCTTC

j_call: TRBJ2-1
clone_size: NA
v_call: TRBV29-1
d_call: NA
cdr3_aa: CSGSKAQGLSSYNEQFF
cdr3_nt: TGCAGCGGCTCAAAGGCTCAGGGGCTGAGCTCCTACAATGAGCAGTTCTTC

j_call: TRBJ2-2
clone_size: NA
v_call: TRBV6-1
d_call: TRBD1
cdr3_aa: CASSDSTGGVPGELFF
cdr3_nt: TGTGCCAGCAGTGATTCTACAGGGGGCGTTCCCGGGGAGCTGTTTTTT

j_call: TRBJ1-2
clone_size: NA
v_call: TRBV5-1
d_call: NA
cdr3_aa: CASSPGAGTSYGYTF
cdr3_nt: TGCGCCAGCAGTCCTGGGGCAGGGACATCCTATGGCTACACCTTC

j_call: TRBJ2-7
clone_size: NA
v_call: TRBV4-2
d_call: TRBD2
cdr3_aa: CASSQEPGLAGGSYEQYF
cdr3_nt: TGTGCCAGCAGCCAAGAACCGGGACTAGCGGGGGGATCCTACGAGCAGTACTTC

j_call: TRBJ2-3
clone_size: once
v_call: TRBV11-3
d_call: NA
cdr3_aa: CASSHGLRGGTDTQYF
cdr3_nt: TGTGCCAGCTCACACGGGCTCCGGGGTGGCACAGATACGCAGTATTTT

j_call: TRBJ2-7
clone_size: NA
v_call: TRBV2
d_call: TRBD1
cdr3_aa: CASTRTGANYEQYF
cdr3_nt: TGTGCCAGCACCCGTACAGGGGCCAACTACGAGCAGTACTTC

j_call: TRBJ1-5
clone_size: once
v_call: TRBV30
d_call: NA
cdr3_aa: CAWSAPRYGSYNQPQHF
cdr3_nt: TGTGCCTGGAGCGCTCCCAGGTATGGCAGCTACAATCAGCCCCAGCATTTT

j_call: TRBJ2-7
clone_size: NA
v_call: TRBV13
d_call: TRBD1
cdr3_aa: CASNVGQGSREQYF
cdr3_nt: TGTGCCAGCAACGTAGGACAGGGCTCGAGGGAGCAGTACTTC

j_call: TRBJ1-2
clone_size: NA
v_call: TRBV28
d_call: NA
cdr3_aa: CASSSTVNYGYTF
cdr3_nt: TGTGCCAGCAGCTCGACAGTTAACTATGGCTACACCTTC

j_call: TRBJ2-3
clone_size: NA
v_call: TRBV7-3
d_call: NA
cdr3_aa: CASSWGLTDTQYF
cdr3_nt: TGTGCCAGCAGCTGGGGCCTCACAGATACGCAGTATTTT

j_call: TRBJ1-6
clone_size: NA
v_call: TRBV4-1
d_call: NA
cdr3_aa: CASSQVLAGLYNSPLHF
cdr3_nt: TGCGCCAGCAGCCAAGTCTTAGCGGGACTTTATAATTCACCCCTCCACTTT

j_call: TRBJ1-2
clone_size: NA
v_call: TRBV6-5
d_call: NA
cdr3_aa: CASSYGLSANYGYTF
cdr3_nt: TGTGCCAGCAGTTACGGACTTTCAGCGAACTATGGCTACACCTTC

j_call: TRBJ2-3
clone_size: NA
v_call: TRBV4-2
d_call: TRBD2
cdr3_aa: CASSQDGTSGTDTQYF
cdr3_nt: TGTGCCAGCAGCCAAGATGGGACTAGCGGCACAGATACGCAGTATTTT

j_call: TRBJ1-3
clone_size: NA
v_call: TRBV12-3/TRBV12-4
d_call: TRBD1
cdr3_aa: CASTPGQGRTIYF
cdr3_nt: TGTGCCAGCACCCCTGGACAGGGGAGAACCATATATTTT

j_call: TRBJ2-7
clone_size: once
v_call: TRBV7-3
d_call: NA
cdr3_aa: CASSFNTYEQYF
cdr3_nt: TGTGCCAGCAGCTTTAATACCTACGAGCAGTACTTC